This T cell receptor beta chain was sequenced for a study of Graves' ophthalmopathy and Graves' hyperthyroidism. Findings and caveats of the study: Ophthalmopathy and stable hyperthyroidism were discriminated by a 13-signature model, with 85% to 90% sensitivity and about 82% specificity. Most expanded clonotypes in thyroid above 0.001 frequency also showed up in blood.

Amplifying from RNA transcripts, the study obtained TCR beta CDR3 regions. An initial RT-PCR round employing HTBI primers preceded a second-round multiplex PCR. TCRdb passed the multiplex PCR reads through MiXCR, listing each CDR3 protein once. This sample has 900,000 to 1,200,000 distinct CDR3 sequences; about 35% occur once, and the top ten carry roughly 10%. Diagnosis was based on clinical symptoms, serum thyroxine, TRAb, thyroid ultrasound and orbital computed tomography. V lost 4 bases and J lost 10, with 14 bases in between. The germline CDR1 and CDR2 sequences are SQVTM and ANQGSEA. The CDR3 covers 13 residues. As to this clonotype: Its specificity is unknown.

This TCR was sampled from an adult man with Graves' hyperthyroidism. This chain links TRBV29-1 with TRBJ1-6; D perhaps matches TRBD1 (5 bases). Input material: peripheral blood or thyroid tissue (not recorded which). The CDR3 nucleotides are TGCAGCGTTGCGGTGGGACTCGGGTCACCCCTCCACTTT. It translates to CSVAVGLGSPLHF.